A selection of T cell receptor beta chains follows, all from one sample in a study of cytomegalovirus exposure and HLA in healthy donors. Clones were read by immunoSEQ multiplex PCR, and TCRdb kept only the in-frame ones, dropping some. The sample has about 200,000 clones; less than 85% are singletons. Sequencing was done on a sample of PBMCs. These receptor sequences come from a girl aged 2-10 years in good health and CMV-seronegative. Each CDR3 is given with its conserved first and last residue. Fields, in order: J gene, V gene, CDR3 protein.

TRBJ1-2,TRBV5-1,CASSLDTLNYGYTF
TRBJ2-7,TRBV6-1,CASSDYPGGGFAYEQYF
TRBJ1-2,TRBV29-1,CSVEEIGQGVGYTF
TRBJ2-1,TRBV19,CASSPGQSSYNEQFF
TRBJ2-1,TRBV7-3,CASSLTLRGTGGYNEQFF
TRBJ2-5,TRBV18,CASSPSRDREQYF
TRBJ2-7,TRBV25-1,CASSEPTSGRTEQYF
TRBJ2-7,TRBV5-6,CASSLAGSGSFKQYF
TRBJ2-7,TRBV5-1,CASSYHGTGHYEQYF
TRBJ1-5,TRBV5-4,CASSPAYRVHSNQPQHF
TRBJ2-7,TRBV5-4,CASSARGDRSYEQYF
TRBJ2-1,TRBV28,CASSFTDSPVSEQFF
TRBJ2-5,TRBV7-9,CASSLGLDGETQYF
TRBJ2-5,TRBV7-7,CASSPKSRDRGETQYF
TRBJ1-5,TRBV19,CASSMIRTGNQPQHF
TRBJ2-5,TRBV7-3,CASSLKGLLYETQYF
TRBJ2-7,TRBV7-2,CASSLGQGGREQYF
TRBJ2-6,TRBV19,CASSQGSGANVLTF
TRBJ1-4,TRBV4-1,CASSQDRSGVNEKLFF
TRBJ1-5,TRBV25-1,CASSQTGQQPQHF
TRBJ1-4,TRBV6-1,CASSRQGSEKLFF
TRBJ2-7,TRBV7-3,CASSLSAGSYEQYF
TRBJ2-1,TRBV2,CASRKRGGGGEQFF
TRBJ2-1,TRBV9,CASSVALTANNEQFF
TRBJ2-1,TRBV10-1,CASSYSGSFYNEQFF
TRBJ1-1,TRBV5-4,CASSYSQGNTEAFF
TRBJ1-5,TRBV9,CASSPGIGGNQPQHF
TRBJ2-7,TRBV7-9,CASSFWGADGGGYEQYF
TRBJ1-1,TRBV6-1,CASSDPSIPREAFF
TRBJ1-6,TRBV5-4,CASSLHGDGSPLHF
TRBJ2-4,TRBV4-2,CASSLWTSGVVAKNIQYF
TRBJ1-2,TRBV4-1,CASSPTQGGYGYTF
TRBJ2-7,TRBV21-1,CASSKAEGSSSYEQYF
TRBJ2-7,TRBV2,CASSTQGTEKYF
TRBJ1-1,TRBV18,CASSQGTDTEAFF
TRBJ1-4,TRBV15,CATSRLWQGGDEKLFF
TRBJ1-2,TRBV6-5,CASSGGRADGYTF
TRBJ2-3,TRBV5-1,CASNWEDTDTQYF
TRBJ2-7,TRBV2,CASSEGQGRYEQYF
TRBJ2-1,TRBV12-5,CASGFKAGTSGRFHWDEQFF
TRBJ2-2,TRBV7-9,CAIHGQGNTGELFF
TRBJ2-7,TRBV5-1,CASSPDREVSREQYF
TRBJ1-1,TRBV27,CASSLNREYAWAFF
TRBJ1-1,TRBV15,CATSRGQLDTEAFF
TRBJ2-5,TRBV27,CASSLRDTQETQYF